Below, one TCR beta chain is given with its context. Antigen specificity is unknown. These data originate in a study of shared clonotypes between healthy human individuals. General study results and limits: Generally, naive subsets (rather than memory subsets) showed larger estimated richness. Represented diversity, genetic and exposure-history alike, was limited by few donors.

The CDR3 is made up of 19 amino acids. Germline CDR1 reads SEHNR; CDR2 reads FQNEAQ (reference sequence). Trimming took 1 base from V and 7 from J; bases not matched to a gene: 18. CD45RO-negative cells were positively selected for CCR7, leaving out terminally differentiated effector memory CD45RA+ cells. The table came from immunoSEQ multiplex PCR; TCRdb's copy has only in-frame clones and leaves some out. The top ten hold roughly 1% of the sample, which has roughly 2 million clones, just under 95% seen once. The rearrangement uses TRBV7-9 and TRBJ1-5; 8 bases line up with TRBD1. This sequence was found in a man in his late teens or twenties in good health. Sequenced sample: naive CD8+ T cells sorted from blood. As DNA, the CDR3 is TGTGCCAGCAGCTTAGTCGCGGCTGACTTCGGACAGGGAGCACAGCCCCAGCATTTT. Its protein is CASSLVAADFGQGAQPQHF.